A single sample is the source of the 21 T cell receptor beta chains below, sequenced in a study of cytomegalovirus exposure and HLA in healthy donors. PCR was performed using 60 Vbeta and 13 Jbeta primers. Clones were sequenced by immunoSEQ multiplex PCR, and TCRdb holds only the in-frame ones, with some missing. The repertoire holds approximately 100,000 clones, 60% to 80% seen once, with 5% to 6.5% in the top ten. Sequencing was performed on PBMCs. These receptors all come from a man between 60 and 75 years old in good health and CMV-seropositive.

This clone was recorded only once. The chain joins TRBV7-2 to TRBJ1-1, with D possibly being TRBD1 (6 bases). The germline V gene has CDR1 SGHTA and CDR2 FQGNSA. This CDR3 has 16 residues. V was cut by 3 bases and J by 1 base, with 15 bases left in between. The CDR3 nucleotides read TGTGCCAGCAGCTTTTTTTGGGGGCGGTCGAACACTGAAGCTTTCTTT. This codes for CASSFFWGRSNTEAFF.

The V gene is TRBV6-5, the J gene TRBJ1-2; D uncertain. The ends were cut back, 4 bases at V and 7 bases at J, with 10 bases in the middle. CDR1 MNHEY and CDR2 SVGAGI come from the germline V gene. This CDR3 is built from 12 residues. CDR3 DNA sequence: TGTGCCAGCAGTTCTACCTCGCCTGGCTACACCTTC. Translation gives CASSSTSPGYTF.

This clone was detected once. The chain combines TRBV28 with TRBJ1-2; TRBD1 is a possible D gene (6 bases). The CDR3 is 14 residues long. CDR1 and CDR2 (germline): MDHEN, SYDVKM. V lost 2 bases, J lost 4 bases, and 11 bases lay in between. CDR3 loop: CASSLGGRGYGYTF. CDR3 bases: TGTGCCAGCAGTTTAGGTGGCAGGGGCTATGGCTACACCTTC.

This clone appeared a single time. The V and J genes are TRBV2 and TRBJ2-7; D might be TRBD1 (5 bases). The CDR3 contains 12 residues. In germline, CDR1 is SNHLY, CDR2 FYNNEI. V gave up 6 bases and J gave up 3 bases, with 9 bases separating them. CDR3 loop: CASRAGYYEQYF. Here the CDR3 DNA reads TGTGCCAGCAGAGCAGGGTACTACGAGCAGTACTTC.

This sequence joins TRBV18 and TRBJ2-5; the match to TRBD1 covers 10 bases. Gene TRBJ2-7 matches the end of the DNA better, so the J call may be wrong. Germline V gene sequence: CDR1 KGHSH, CDR2 LQKENI. The CDR3 extends over 15 amino acids. The DNA of the CDR3 is TGTGCCAGCTCACCAGACCCGGGACAGGGGAACGAGCAGTACTTC. It translates to CASSPDPGQGNEQYF.

This clone was counted a single time. This chain uses TRBV5-4 with TRBJ1-2, with D uncertain. The V end lost 1 base, the J end lost 5 bases, and 9 bases lay between the germline ends. Germline V gene sequence: CDR1 SGHNT, CDR2 YYREEE (reference sequence). The CDR3 is 13 amino acids. CDR3 coding DNA: TGTGCCAGCAGCTTGCCCAGCGCGTATGGCTACACCTTC. Translated, it gives CASSLPSAYGYTF.

DNA of the CDR3: TGTGCCAGCAGCGTAGGCCAGGCACCTAACACCGGGGAGCTGTTTTTT. Amino acid sequence: CASSVGQAPNTGELFF. The rearrangement links TRBV9 to TRBJ2-2; D is unresolved. Deletions cut 0 bases from V and 2 bases from J, with 11 bases between. The CDR3 sequence is 16 residues long. The V gene's germline CDR1 is SGDLS and CDR2 YYNGEE.

The rearrangement links TRBV10-1 to TRBJ2-1; 11 nucleotides line up with TRBD1. CDR3 length equals 15 residues. The germline gives CDR1 WNHNN, CDR2 SYGVQD (reference sequence). The V and J ends lost 0 bases and 5 bases, in that order; junction bases with no gene match: 0. The CDR3 sequence: CASSESGQGDNEQFF. CDR3 sequence (DNA): TGCGCCAGCAGTGAGTCGGGACAGGGGGACAATGAGCAGTTCTTC.

The table lists this clone with a few counts. The V gene is TRBV5-5, the J gene TRBJ1-2; tentative D call: TRBD1 (6 bases). CDR3 length equals 13 residues. Trimming shortened V by 3 bases and J by 12 bases, and 18 bases separated the two germline ends. CDR1 is SGHKS, CDR2 YYEKEE, per germline (reference sequence). The DNA for the CDR3 is TGTGCCAGCAGCTACGGGGGGCCCGTGATCAACACCTTC. It codes for CASSYGGPVINTF.

This chain uses TRBV7-7 with TRBJ2-2; 9 bases are a match to TRBD1. Trimming at V came to 5 bases and at J to 4 bases, leaving 5 bases not matched to a gene. In germline, CDR1 is SSHAT, CDR2 FNYEAQ (reference sequence). There are 15 residues in the CDR3. CDR3 DNA: TGTGCCAGCAGCGTGGGACAGGGATCCACCGGGGAGCTGTTTTTT. It yields the protein CASSVGQGSTGELFF.

This rearrangement joins TRBV15 to TRBJ2-7; 10 bases align to TRBD1. V gave up 5 bases and J gave up 4 bases; unmatched junction bases: 8. This CDR3 region has 15 residues. The germline gives CDR1 LNHNV, CDR2 YYDKDF (reference sequence). The CDR3 nucleotides are TGTGCCACCAGCGTGGGGACAGGGGTTGCGTACGAGCAGTACTTC. It translates to CATSVGTGVAYEQYF.

The chain joins TRBV6-5 to TRBJ2-3; possible D gene TRBD2, 5 bases. The CDR3 is 14 amino acids. Germline loops: CDR1 MNHEY, CDR2 SVGAGI. With 10 bases removed from V and 0 bases from J, the gap between germline ends came to 14 bases. The CDR3 protein is CATELGGSTDTQYF. The DNA of the CDR3 is TGTGCCACCGAACTTGGCGGGAGCACAGATACGCAGTATTTT.

The rearrangement joins TRBV28 to TRBJ2-2, with D possibly being TRBD1 (5 bases). V was shortened by 2 bases and J by 4 bases, with 14 bases between the two germline ends. The length of the CDR3 is 16 residues. Per the germline V gene, CDR1 is MDHEN and CDR2 is SYDVKM. DNA for the CDR3: TGTGCCAGCAGTTTAAGGAGTTGGGGCACCACCGGGGAGCTGTTTTTT. This translates into CASSLRSWGTTGELFF.

V gene TRBV30 combines with J gene TRBJ1-4; D is possibly TRBD1 (6 bases). The CDR3 runs 17 residues. With 4 bases removed from V and 0 bases from J, the gap between germline ends came to 18 bases. The V gene's germline CDR1 is GTSNPN and CDR2 SVGIG (reference sequence). CDR3 residues: CAWTKAGEGATNEKLFF. DNA for the CDR3: TGTGCCTGGACCAAGGCAGGGGAGGGGGCAACTAATGAAAAACTGTTTTTT. Full variable domain (remainder filled in from reference TRBV30 and TRBJ1-4): SQTIHQWPATLVQPVGSPLSLECTVEGTSNPNLYWYRQAAGRGLQLLFYSVGIGQISSEVPQNLSASRPQDRQFILSSKKLLLSDSGFYLCAWTKAGEGATNEKLFFGSGTQLSVL.

On this clone: Relative to the germline gene, one junction end is altered; a read error may explain this. The V call is TRBV5-1, the J call TRBJ1-4; TRBD1 aligns across 9 bases. Germline CDR1 SGHRS, CDR2 YFSETQ. The CDR3 runs to 16 residues. The CDR3 loop reads CASSLGSTGGGEKLFF. The DNA of the CDR3 is TGCGCCAGCAGTTTGGGTTCGACAGGGGGTGGTGAAAAACTGTTTTTT. Full variable domain (missing parts from reference TRBV5-1 and TRBJ1-4): KAGVTQTPRYLIKTRGQQVTLSCSPISGHRSVSWYQQTPGQGLQFLFEYFSETQRNKGNFPGRFSGRQFSNSRSEMNVSTLELGDSALYLCASSLGSTGGGEKLFFGSGTQLSVL.

V and J are TRBV5-4 and TRBJ1-2, with 10 bases aligning to TRBD1. The CDR3 is 15 amino acids. Trimming at V came to 1 base and at J to 4 bases, leaving 4 bases not matched to a gene. Germline V gene sequence: CDR1 SGHNT, CDR2 YYREEE (reference sequence). The CDR3 loop reads CASSLRTGGIYGYTF. The CDR3 DNA reads as TGTGCCAGCAGCTTGCGGACAGGGGGGATCTATGGCTACACCTTC. Based on the CDR3 plus reference TRBV5-4 and TRBJ1-2, the full variable domain is ETGVTQSPTHLIKTRGQQVTLRCSSQSGHNTVSWYQQALGQGPQFIFQYYREEENGRGNFPPRFSGLQFPNYSSELNVNALELDDSALYLCASSLRTGGIYGYTFGSGTRLTVV.

This clone showed up just once. The rearrangement links TRBV11-2 to TRBJ2-5; tentatively, D is TRBD2 (6 bases). The CDR3 totals 13 residues. From germline, CDR1 is SGHAT and CDR2 FQNNGV. V was cut by 3 bases and J by 4 bases, with 9 bases left in between. In DNA, the CDR3 is TGTGCCAGCAGCTTTACGGGGGTAGAGACCCAGTACTTC. It yields the protein CASSFTGVETQYF.

The chain uses TRBV30 and TRBJ2-5, with unresolved D. Germline V gene lookup returns CDR1 GTSNPN and CDR2 SVGIG (reference sequence). The V and J ends lost 2 bases and 4 bases respectively, with 14 bases between them. The CDR3 is 14 amino acids. The CDR3 here is CAWSSTVGLETQYF. The CDR3 bases are TGTGCCTGGAGTTCTACGGTTGGGCTAGAGACCCAGTACTTC.

The rearrangement joins TRBV19 to TRBJ1-1, with TRBD1 identical over 8 bases. The germline V gene encodes CDR1 LNHDA and CDR2 SQIVND (reference sequence). Germline trimming cut 6 bases from V and 5 bases from J; bases unmatched to any gene: 11. The CDR3 covers 15 residues. The CDR3 protein is CASSPLQGARTEAFF. The CDR3 coding sequence is TGTGCCAGTAGCCCACTCCAGGGGGCGCGGACTGAAGCTTTCTTT.

This chain connects TRBV11-2 to TRBJ1-2; D ambiguous. With 5 bases removed from V and 0 bases from J, the gap between germline ends came to 13 bases. The CDR3 loop spans 15 amino acids. The germline V gene encodes CDR1 SGHAT and CDR2 FQNNGV. As DNA, the CDR3 is TGTGCCAGCAGCCGAGGAGAGGGCGCTAACTATGGCTACACCTTC. The encoded protein is CASSRGEGANYGYTF.

This chain uses TRBV7-6 with TRBJ2-2, with D perhaps TRBD2 (6 bases). Per the germline V gene, CDR1 is SGHVS and CDR2 is FNYEAQ. This CDR3 contains 16 residues. Trimming removed 5 bases from V and 1 base from J, with 14 bases in between. CDR3 sequence reads: CASSPRGAGNTGELFF. The CDR3 DNA is TGTGCCAGCAGCCCCCGTGGAGCGGGGAACACCGGGGAGCTGTTTTTT. Full variable domain (remainder filled in from reference TRBV7-6 and TRBJ2-2): GAGVSQSPRYKVTKRGQDVALRCDPISGHVSLYWYRQALGQGPEFLTYFNYEAQQDKSGLPNDRFSAERPEGSISTLTIQRTEQRDSAMYRCASSPRGAGNTGELFFGEGSRLTVL.